This record looks at one T cell receptor beta chain sequence and its context. The data were taken from a study of blood T cell repertoires in COVID-19. As for the study in general: Specimens from acute and convalescent COVID-19 originated in the United States, Italy and Spain. PBMCs, B-cell-depleted T cells, or T cells were the source of the cDNA or gDNA that made up the material.

Methods used by the authors: Using reference gene primer amplification, nucleated cell counts were estimated. Some clones are missing from TCRdb's copy, which holds only in-frame ones; the method was immunoSEQ multiplex PCR. D and trimming were read from the DNA, whereas the V and J calls and clone size are those reported in that table. Counted here are hundreds of thousands of clones, 87% occurring once; the ten biggest clones make up approximately 6.2%. The V end was cut by 4 bases, the J end by 4 bases, with 16 bases between. CDR1 and CDR2 (germline): MRHNA, SNTAGT. The CDR3 spans 15 residues. The source of this sequence is a man between 60 and 70 years old who had recovered from COVID-19. The specimen was peripheral blood. The genes are TRBV6-4 and TRBJ1-2; a possible D gene is TRBD1 (5 bases). The CDR3 bases are TGTGCCAGCAGTGCCAGTGGGGCAGACCGCTATGGCTACACCTTC. Translation gives CASSASGADRYGYTF.